These 4 T cell receptor beta chains were all obtained from the same sample, sequenced in a study of blood T cells in healthy people across ages. With a J-beta primer mix and a sample-barcoded 5' primer, a second PCR ran about 7 to 12 cycles. TCRdb itself ran the 5' RACE reads through MiXCR, one entry per CDR3 protein. Of 700,000 to 900,000 distinct CDR3 sequences detected, roughly 26% appear once; the ten largest clones hold 3%. The data also belong to a second study, concerning T cells of mothers and their children.

The sequenced material came from blood. The source is a boy between 10 and 17 years old in good health.

The V and J genes are TRBV4-1 and TRBJ2-1, with TRBD2 identical over 12 bases. Per germline, CDR1 MGHRA and CDR2 YSYEKL. Trimming at V came to 0 bases and at J to 9 bases, leaving 6 bases not matched to a gene. The CDR3 covers 16 residues. In DNA form, the CDR3 reads TGCGCCAGCAGCCAAGATGCTCTAGCGGGGGGGCGTGAGCAGTTCTTC. Its translation is CASSQDALAGGREQFF.

This clonotype was found many times. This chain joins TRBV7-6 and TRBJ2-1; D is possibly TRBD1 (7 bases). CDR3 length: 13 amino acids. Trimming left V 0 bases short and J 10 bases short, with 10 bases between. Per the germline V gene, CDR1 is SGHVS and CDR2 is FNYEAQ. In DNA, the CDR3 is TGTGCCAGCAGCTTAGCGCCAGGGGGGGAGCAGTTCTTC. It is translated as CASSLAPGGEQFF.

This clonotype came up a few times. The chain links TRBV20-1 to TRBJ1-5; D ambiguous. V lost 4 bases and J lost 0, with 7 bases in between. The germline gives CDR1 DFQATT, CDR2 SNEGSKA (reference sequence). This CDR3 is 13 amino acids long. CDR3 DNA sequence: TGCAGTGCTACCCCGGGTAGCAATCAGCCCCAGCATTTT. It specifies CSATPGSNQPQHF.

This rearrangement joins TRBV6-5 to TRBJ2-7; a weak D match, TRBD1 (6 bases). Trimming removed 5 bases from V and 3 bases from J, with 14 bases in between. CDR3 size: 14 residues. The germline V gene has CDR1 MNHEY and CDR2 SVGAGI. The CDR3 here is CASSRGKTVYEQYF. Here the CDR3 DNA reads TGTGCCAGCAGTAGGGGGAAAACGGTCTACGAGCAGTACTTC.